This T cell receptor (beta chain) was obtained from a study of blood T cell repertoires in COVID-19. Study-level background: Acute-phase and convalescent COVID-19 samples originated in the United States, Italy and Spain. PBMCs, B-cell-depleted T cells, or T cells were the source of the cDNA or gDNA that made up the material.

Original analysis: Nucleated cell number was recorded as an estimate derived from reference gene primer amplification. The repertoire was sequenced with immunoSEQ multiplex PCR; TCRdb's copy has only in-frame clones and lacks some. V and J calls and clone size come straight from that table; D and trimming were deduced from the DNA. This sample has just under 65,000 clones, with roughly 76% found just once. This clone was detected only a few times. In germline, CDR1 is LNHNV, CDR2 YYDKDF (reference sequence). This CDR3 is built from 13 residues. The V end was cut by 0 bases, the J end by 7 bases, with 9 bases between.

The source is a woman older than 75 with acute or convalescent COVID-19. The sample consisted of peripheral blood. The chain employs TRBV15 and TRBJ1-2; D is ambiguous. In DNA form, the CDR3 reads TGTGCCACCAGCAGAGATAGGAGCTCTGGCTACACCTTC. Amino acid sequence: CATSRDRSSGYTF.